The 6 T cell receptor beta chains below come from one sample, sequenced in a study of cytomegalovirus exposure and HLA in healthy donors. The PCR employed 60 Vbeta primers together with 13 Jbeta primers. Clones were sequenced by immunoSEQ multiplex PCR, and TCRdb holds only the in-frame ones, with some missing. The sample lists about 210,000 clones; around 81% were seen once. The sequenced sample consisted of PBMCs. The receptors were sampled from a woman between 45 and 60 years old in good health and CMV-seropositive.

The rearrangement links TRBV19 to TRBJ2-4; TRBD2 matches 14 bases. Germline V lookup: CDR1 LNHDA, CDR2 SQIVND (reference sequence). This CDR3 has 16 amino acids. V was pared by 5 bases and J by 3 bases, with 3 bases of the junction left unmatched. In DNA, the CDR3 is TGTGCCAGTAGTCCAGGGACTAGCGGGGGCAAAAACATTCAGTACTTC. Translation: CASSPGTSGGKNIQYF. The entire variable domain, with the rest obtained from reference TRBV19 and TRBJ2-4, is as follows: DGGITQSPKYLFRKEGQNVTLSCEQNLNHDAMYWYRQDPGQGLRLIYYSQIVNDFQKGDIAEGYSVSREKKESFPLTVTSAQKNPTAFYLCASSPGTSGGKNIQYFGAGTRLSVL.

The CDR3, as DNA: TGTGCCAGTACCATCCCCCAGGGTAGGAACACTGAAGCTTTCTTT. Residues: CASTIPQGRNTEAFF. V usage is TRBV19 and J usage is TRBJ1-1; D is possibly TRBD1 (5 bases). The CDR3 length is 15 residues. Trimming took off 7 bases at V and 1 base at J, with 16 bases between the two ends. The germline V gene encodes CDR1 LNHDA and CDR2 SQIVND (reference sequence). Drawing the rest from reference TRBV19 and TRBJ1-1, the complete variable domain is DGGITQSPKYLFRKEGQNVTLSCEQNLNHDAMYWYRQDPGQGLRLIYYSQIVNDFQKGDIAEGYSVSREKKESFPLTVTSAQKNPTAFYLCASTIPQGRNTEAFFGQGTRLTVV.

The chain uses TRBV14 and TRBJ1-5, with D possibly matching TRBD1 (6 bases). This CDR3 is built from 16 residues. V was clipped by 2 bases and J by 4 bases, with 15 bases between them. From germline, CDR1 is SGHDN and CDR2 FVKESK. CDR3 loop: CASSQTRTEDNQPQHF. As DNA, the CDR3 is TGTGCCAGCAGCCAAACCCGGACAGAGGATAATCAGCCCCAGCATTTT.

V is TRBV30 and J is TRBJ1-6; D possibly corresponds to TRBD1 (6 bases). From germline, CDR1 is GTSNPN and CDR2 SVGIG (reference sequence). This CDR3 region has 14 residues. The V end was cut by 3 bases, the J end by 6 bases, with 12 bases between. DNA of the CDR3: TGTGCCTGGAGCCGCGGGGGCGGTAATTCACCCCTCCACTTT. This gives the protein CAWSRGGGNSPLHF.

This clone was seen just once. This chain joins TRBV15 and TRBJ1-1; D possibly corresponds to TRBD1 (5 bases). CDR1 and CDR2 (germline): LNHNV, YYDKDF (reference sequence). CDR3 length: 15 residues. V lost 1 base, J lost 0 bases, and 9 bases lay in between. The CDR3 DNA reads TGTGCCACCAGCAGAGGGGGGGTTATGAACACTGAAGCTTTCTTT. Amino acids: CATSRGGVMNTEAFF.

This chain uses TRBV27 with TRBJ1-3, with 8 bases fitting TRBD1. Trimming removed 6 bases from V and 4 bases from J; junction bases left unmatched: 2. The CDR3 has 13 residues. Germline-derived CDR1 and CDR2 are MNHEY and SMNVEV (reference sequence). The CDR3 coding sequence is TGTGCCAGCAGCGACAGGGGAGGAAACACCATATATTTT. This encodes CASSDRGGNTIYF.